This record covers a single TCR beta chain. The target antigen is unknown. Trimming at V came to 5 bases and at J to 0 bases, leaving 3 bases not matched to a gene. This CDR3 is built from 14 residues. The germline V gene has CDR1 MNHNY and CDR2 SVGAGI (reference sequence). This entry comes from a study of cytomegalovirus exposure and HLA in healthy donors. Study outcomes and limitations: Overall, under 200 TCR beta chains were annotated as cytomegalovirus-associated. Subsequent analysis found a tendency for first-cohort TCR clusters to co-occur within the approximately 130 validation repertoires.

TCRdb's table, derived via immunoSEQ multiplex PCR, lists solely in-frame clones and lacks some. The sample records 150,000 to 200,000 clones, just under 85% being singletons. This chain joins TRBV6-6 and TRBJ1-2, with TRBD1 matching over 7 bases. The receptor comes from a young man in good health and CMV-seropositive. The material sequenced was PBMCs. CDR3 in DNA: TGTGCCAGCAGTACAGGGGTAGCTAACTATGGCTACACCTTC. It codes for CASSTGVANYGYTF.